This T cell receptor beta chain was obtained from a study of shared clonotypes between healthy human individuals (dated by TCRdb to 2018 to 2021). In the study overall: A few men and a couple of women, aged 18 to 49 years, made up the cohort. Per donor, three plates each were used for CD4 naive and CD4 memory, two for CD8 naive, and one for CD8 memory. The study deeply sequenced blood TCR repertoires of 5 or 6 healthy adults to estimate repertoire size and the extent of clonotype sharing between individuals. To increase sequencing depth and limit assay-specific biases, TCR repertoire library preparation and sequencing were carried out by different laboratories using diverse techniques. Between about 0.94 and 8.9 billion PBMCs per donor were obtained by leukapheresis. Results the study describes overall, beyond this receptor: Naive subsets generally had larger estimated clonotype richness than memory subsets. Pairwise subsampling led to the expectation that sequencing depth would affect the degree of clonotype sharing among donors. Only blood was sampled, and tissue TCR repertoires likely differ from those in blood. Because the study included a small number of donors, the genetic and exposure-history diversity represented was limited. Rarefaction of sorted-subset datasets indicated incomplete sequencing despite the large sequencing depth. Across a handful of donors, approximately 4.6% of naive CD4, around 3.5% of naive CD8, 2.3% of memory CD4, and approximately 0.42% of memory CD8 clonotypes were shared. Compared with non-shared clonotypes, the clonotypes found in all four sorted-subset donors had higher generation probabilities.

Using the deep immunoSEQ assay, TCR CDR3 regions were amplified from genomic DNA by multiplex PCR. Genomic DNA extracted from each cell subset was distributed evenly over all wells of several immunoSEQ 96-well plates, and each plate served as one replicate. For sorted subsets, each replicate PCR was loaded with 200 ng genomic DNA, equivalent to approximately 27,000 T cell genomes. Purified libraries were quantified with a Qubit 3.0 fluorometer, sized on a Bioanalyzer 2100, and re-quantified with the KAPA Library Quantification kit. Each immunoSEQ 96-well plate was sequenced on its own single-read 150-cycle Illumina NextSeq 550 flow cell. The original pipeline was this. Because the immunoSEQ output held only junctional sequences and lacked quality scores, the filtering could not match the filtering applied to full-length reads. Sequences were annotated with PyIR, a Python wrapper for IgBLAST v1.9, using IMGT germline references to assign V/J genes and CDR3. Reads with weak V/J assignments (E-value above 1e-6), missing CDR3, stop codons, out-of-frame junctions, or ambiguous translated residues were removed. A V3J clonotype was defined by an identical inferred V gene, J gene, and CDR3 amino acid sequence. Percentage overlap between repertoires was calculated by dividing the number of shared unique clonotypes by the size of the smaller repertoire. Richness of each repertoire was evaluated using RTK rarefaction, the Chao1 estimator, and Recon v2.1 estimates of unobserved clonotypes. OLGA was used to compute generation probabilities for all TCRbeta clonotypes that the gDNA method yielded from a handful of donors. Here the immuneACCESS table is served through TCRdb, limited to in-frame sequences with V and J called. Missing clones are a known gap in these copies; in checked studies unresolved V genes cover under half, and the rest lacks a known reason. V, J and clone size derive from that table, while D and trimming were established from the DNA sequence. Counted in this sample were millions of clones; about 92% of them appeared once. The top ten hold around 0.15% of the sample.

The donors were healthy, HIV-negative adults with no recently reported acute infections or vaccinations. All donors were Caucasian adults living in Nashville, Tennessee, USA. CD4+ T cells were enriched by magnetic negative selection, after which naive cells were positively selected on CD45RA and the negative fraction was taken as the memory subset. After blood collection by leukapheresis, PBMCs were isolated using Ficoll-Histopaque density gradient centrifugation and then cryopreserved in the vapor phase of liquid nitrogen. Analytical flow cytometry was used to check the purity and quantity of each magnetically sorted T cell population. Genomic DNA was isolated from each sorted fraction and quantified by UV absorbance on a Nanodrop 2000c. The CDR3 starts with the cysteine, ends with the phenylalanine, and has 15 residues. Just the 45-base CDR3 DNA is kept, in frame starting at base 1. The V end loses 1 base and the J end loses 7 bases, and a stretch of 16 bases separates them. CDR1 and CDR2 (MGHRA, YSYEKL) derive from the germline V gene.

As for this clone: What antigen it recognizes has not been identified. The sample holds no much larger clone one base away, and base qualities are not on file.

Source material: naive CD4+ T cells sorted from blood. The intended sense of this specimen's cell subset or site label: CD45RA+ positively selected. This TCR was sampled from a young man in good health. The receptor chain draws on TRBV4-1 and TRBJ1-1, with a weak D call of TRBD1 (6 bases match). The sequenced DNA is TGCGCCAGCAGCCAAGTACTACGGGGGCGGGATGAAGCTTTCTTT. Translated, it reads CASSQVLRGRDEAFF.